This TCR beta chain was found in a study of circulating and synovial CD4+ cells in juvenile arthritis. Study-wide points: CPL and bulk CD4 samples differed at least tenfold in T cell genomes. Compared with bulk blood, circulating pathogenic-like lymphocytes shared substantially more CDR3 sequences with synovial T cells. Circulating pathogenic-like and bulk T cells looked alike by Vbeta family usage.

Donors were patients with active juvenile idiopathic arthritis. Regarding this clone: Its antigen is unidentified.

Profiling relied on immunoSEQ multiplex PCR, and the TCRdb table lists in-frame clones only, not all of them. The profile shows about 35,000 clones, about 95% of them singletons. In germline, CDR1 is LNHDA, CDR2 SQIVND (reference sequence). The V gene end was trimmed by 5 bases and the J gene end by 3 bases; junction bases not matched to a gene: 5. The CDR3 runs 15 residues. The V and J genes are TRBV19 and TRBJ1-5; 9 nucleotides align to TRBD1. The specimen was CD4+ T cells from blood. The origin of this receptor is a human donor with juvenile idiopathic arthritis. The CDR3 spells CASSVGQGHNQPQHF. The CDR3 bases are TGTGCCAGTAGTGTGGGACAGGGTCACAATCAGCCCCAGCATTTT.